A single sample gave rise to the 25 T cell receptor beta chains below, sequenced in a study of vaccination and CD4 T cells after COVID-19. What these receptors recognize is not known. Treatment: approximately 10-day PBMC culture with coronavirus spike peptide pools or control peptides (ViraFEST assay). Scientists ran DNA taken from cultured CD4+ T cells through the Oncomine TCR Beta short-read assay for sequencing. TCRdb used MiXCR to reprocess the PCR reads, holding one entry per CDR3 protein. The sample holds 20,000 or so distinct CDR3 sequences, about 40% seen once. The source was CD4+ T cells from blood, cultured in vitro, collected before SARS-CoV-2 vaccination. Receptors were obtained from a human donor who had recovered from COVID-19.

This clonotype was counted a few times. The chain couples TRBV24-1 to TRBJ2-3, with 12 bases that match TRBD2. Per the germline V gene, CDR1 is KGHDR and CDR2 is SFDVKD. Trimming cost V 9 bases and J 3 bases; bases outside gene matches: 0. The CDR3 is made up of 13 amino acids. Here the CDR3 DNA reads TGTGCCACCGGACTAGCGGGAACAGATACGCAGTATTTT. It is translated as CATGLAGTDTQYF.

J is TRBJ2-3 and V is TRBV15; 7 nucleotides match TRBD2. Germline-derived CDR1 and CDR2 are LNHNV and YYDKDF (reference sequence). This CDR3 is 16 amino acids long. The trim removed 1 base at V and 5 bases at J, leaving 9 bases unmatched. CDR3 nucleotides: TGTGCCACCAGCAGAGGACTAGCCGCATACCAAGATACGCAGTATTTT. Its protein is CATSRGLAAYQDTQYF. Based on the CDR3 plus reference TRBV15 and TRBJ2-3, the full variable domain is DAMVIQNPRYQVTQFGKPVTLSCSQTLNHNVMYWYQQKSSQAPKLLFHYYDKDFNNEADTPDNFQSRRPNTSFCFLDIRSPGLGDTAMYLCATSRGLAAYQDTQYFGPGTRLTVL.

This clonotype was detected only once. The rearrangement links TRBV20-1 to TRBJ2-5, with D maybe TRBD1 (6 bases). This CDR3 spans 13 amino acids. The V and J ends lost 6 bases and 5 bases respectively, with 16 bases between them. Germline CDR1 DFQATT, CDR2 SNEGSKA (reference sequence). DNA for the CDR3: TGCAGTGCAATGCAGGGGAGTCTGGAGACCCAGTACTTC. As protein: CSAMQGSLETQYF.

This clonotype was observed a few times. This sequence joins TRBV15 and TRBJ2-7, with TRBD1 identical over 9 bases. V shed 0 bases and J 3 bases; nucleotides not matched to a gene: 6. Germline CDR1 is LNHNV and CDR2 is YYDKDF (reference sequence). CDR3 length: 16 amino acids. The CDR3 here is CATSRDWTGDYYEQYF. In DNA, the CDR3 is TGTGCCACCAGCAGAGATTGGACAGGGGACTACTACGAGCAGTACTTC. The complete variable domain, with remaining parts taken from reference TRBV15 and TRBJ2-7, reads DAMVIQNPRYQVTQFGKPVTLSCSQTLNHNVMYWYQQKSSQAPKLLFHYYDKDFNNEADTPDNFQSRRPNTSFCFLDIRSPGLGDTAMYLCATSRDWTGDYYEQYFGPGTRLTVT.

This rearrangement joins TRBV7-6 to TRBJ2-5; the match to TRBD2 covers 9 bases. J gave up 5 bases and V 4 bases, and 8 bases lay outside the gene matches. The length of the CDR3 is 15 residues. Germline CDR1 SGHVS, CDR2 FNYEAQ. This CDR3 is CASSYSVAGDETQYF. Here the CDR3 DNA reads TGTGCCAGCAGCTATTCTGTAGCGGGAGATGAGACCCAGTACTTC.

This clonotype showed up just a few times. The chain carries TRBV15 and TRBJ2-1; D not resolved. Germline V gene sequence: CDR1 LNHNV, CDR2 YYDKDF (reference sequence). Trimming cost V 0 bases and J 5 bases, with 14 bases left between them. CDR3 length: 16 amino acids. The DNA of the CDR3 is TGTGCCACCAGCAGAGAACAGCCCTTATTACACAATGAGCAGTTCTTC. It translates to CATSREQPLLHNEQFF.

The chain has TRBV30 and TRBJ2-3; D might be TRBD1 (9 bases). Germline CDR1 is GTSNPN and CDR2 is SVGIG (reference sequence). Trimming stripped 7 bases from V and 0 bases from J, with 17 bases between. The CDR3 consists of 15 residues. CDR3 DNA sequence: TGTGCCTCCACGGGAGGGACAGGGAGCACAGATACGCAGTATTTT. Protein: CASTGGTGSTDTQYF.

This chain uses TRBV12-3 or TRBV12-4 with TRBJ1-5; no definite D call. V lost 0 bases and J 5 bases, leaving 11 bases between the germline ends. This CDR3 is built from 15 residues. The CDR3 DNA sequence: TGTGCCAGCAGTTTAGCGCTGCGTTGGGATCAGCCCCAGCATTTT. Residues: CASSLALRWDQPQHF.

This chain joins TRBV6-1 and TRBJ1-5; TRBD1 aligns across 8 bases. The CDR3 length is 15 residues. With 4 bases clipped from V and 9 bases from J, the junction kept 11 bases outside the gene matches. Germline V gives CDR1 MNHNS, CDR2 SASEGT. CDR3 coding DNA: TGTGCCAGCAGTGTTTGGGACAGGCAATCAGGGCCCCAGCATTTT. Its translation: CASSVWDRQSGPQHF.

This clonotype appeared a few times. The J gene is TRBJ2-5, the V gene TRBV30, with D possibly being TRBD2 (6 bases). Germline loops: CDR1 GTSNPN, CDR2 SVGIG (reference sequence). V lost 2 bases, J lost 4 bases, and 14 bases lay in between. This CDR3 comprises 14 residues. CDR3 protein: CAWSLNGGAETQYF. The DNA for the CDR3 is TGTGCCTGGAGTCTCAACGGGGGTGCAGAGACCCAGTACTTC.

Only a few counts were recorded for this clonotype. This sequence joins TRBV15 and TRBJ1-1; D uncertain. Germline CDR1 is LNHNV and CDR2 is YYDKDF (reference sequence). V gave up 0 bases and J gave up 4 bases, with 15 bases separating them. CDR3 size: 16 residues. CDR3 coding DNA: TGTGCCACCAGCAGAGATGTGATCGTGTCAGGCACTGAAGCTTTCTTT. Residues: CATSRDVIVSGTEAFF.

The chain combines TRBV7-2 with TRBJ2-5, with TRBD2 identical over 8 bases. J was trimmed by 2 bases and V by 2 bases; bases with no gene match: 4. This CDR3 is built from 15 residues. CDR1 and CDR2 (germline): SGHTA, FQGNSA. The CDR3 region is CASSLNAGGQETQYF. Here the CDR3 DNA reads TGTGCCAGCAGCTTAAACGCGGGGGGACAAGAGACCCAGTACTTC.

This clonotype was observed a handful of times. V gene TRBV5-4 combines with J gene TRBJ1-2, with TRBD1 as a possible D gene (6 bases). This CDR3 is built from 14 residues. Germline V lookup: CDR1 SGHNT, CDR2 YYREEE (reference sequence). Trimming removed 0 bases at V and 3 bases at J, with 9 bases between. The CDR3 loop reads CASSLGGADYGYTF. The CDR3 region has the DNA TGTGCCAGCAGCTTGGGGGGGGCGGACTATGGCTACACCTTC.

The CDR3 loop is CASSLTLYQPQHF. In DNA, the CDR3 is TGTGCCAGCAGCTTAACCCTTTATCAGCCCCAGCATTTT. V gene TRBV7-3 combines with J gene TRBJ1-5; D gene uncertain. This CDR3 has 13 residues. V lost 0 bases and J lost 5, with 5 bases in between. CDR1 and CDR2 (germline): SGHTA, FQGTGA.

This clonotype was detected only a few times. The chain has TRBV28 and TRBJ1-5, with 11 bases matching TRBD1. CDR3 length equals 14 residues. The V segment lost 3 bases and the J segment 5 bases; nucleotides outside the gene matches: 0. Germline V gene sequence: CDR1 MDHEN, CDR2 SYDVKM. The CDR3 DNA reads as TGTGCCAGCAGTTTGGACAGGGGGCATCAGCCCCAGCATTTT. This translates into CASSLDRGHQPQHF.

The J gene is TRBJ2-2, the V gene TRBV20-1; D possibly matches TRBD1 or TRBD2 (6 bases each). This CDR3 comprises 15 residues. V was shortened by 6 bases and J by 6 bases, with 20 bases between the two germline ends. CDR1 is DFQATT, CDR2 SNEGSKA, per germline (reference sequence). CDR3 loop: CSAGGWERSPGELFF. In nucleotides, the CDR3 is TGCAGTGCAGGGGGGTGGGAGCGATCCCCCGGGGAGCTGTTTTTT.

V usage is TRBV7-9 and J usage is TRBJ2-5; no clear D. CDR3 size: 12 residues. Germline CDR1 is SEHNR and CDR2 is FQNEAQ (reference sequence). V gave up 7 bases and J gave up 0 bases, with 6 bases separating them. CDR3 in amino acids: CASKANQETQYF. The CDR3, as DNA: TGTGCCAGCAAAGCAAACCAAGAGACCCAGTACTTC. The full variable domain, in which reference TRBV7-9 and TRBJ2-5 provide the parts outside the CDR3, is DTGVSQNPRHKITKRGQNVTFRCDPISEHNRLYWYRQTLGQGPEFLTYFQNEAQLEKSRLLSDRFSAERPKGSFSTLEIQRTEQGDSAMYLCASKANQETQYFGPGTRLLVL.

The chain recombines TRBV12-3 or TRBV12-4 with TRBJ2-1; 9 bases map to TRBD2. The CDR3 spans 15 residues. The J segment lost 6 bases and the V segment lost 4 bases, leaving 7 bases of the junction unmatched. For the CDR3, the DNA is TGTGCCAGCAGTTCTGTGCGGGGGGGCTTCAATGAGCAGTTCTTC. As protein: CASSSVRGGFNEQFF.

V and J are TRBV2 and TRBJ1-6, with TRBD1 as a possible D gene (5 bases). Trimming took 3 bases from V and 11 from J, leaving 17 bases between them. The CDR3 consists of 15 residues. Germline lookup yields CDR1 SNHLY and CDR2 FYNNEI. The CDR3 nucleotides read TGTGCCAGCAGTGAGGTCCCAGGGTCCAAGGCACCCCTCCACTTT. It translates to CASSEVPGSKAPLHF.

The chain has TRBV7-8 and TRBJ1-5; no clear D. The germline gives CDR1 SGHVS, CDR2 FQNEAQ. This CDR3 is 15 amino acids long. Trimming cost V 0 bases and J 3 bases, with 9 bases left between them. CDR3 nucleotides: TGTGCCAGCAGCTTAGCTCTCGCTCTCAATCAGCCCCAGCATTTT. Its translation is CASSLALALNQPQHF.

This chain links TRBV6-1 with TRBJ1-1, with D uncertain. The CDR3 runs to 8 residues. V was pared by 11 bases and J by 12 bases, with 10 bases between. CDR1 and CDR2 from the germline V gene are MNHNS and SASEGT. The CDR3 sequence is CAHKVTFF. CDR3 DNA sequence: TGTGCCCACAAGGTTACTTTCTTT.

This clonotype was picked up a small number of times. V usage is TRBV20-1 and J usage is TRBJ2-5, with D unresolved. V was pared by 0 bases and J by 2 bases, with 10 bases between. Germline V gene sequence: CDR1 DFQATT, CDR2 SNEGSKA (reference sequence). The CDR3 sequence is 14 residues long. As DNA, the CDR3 is TGCAGTGCTAGAGATAGGGCACCTCAAGAGACCCAGTACTTC. This translates into CSARDRAPQETQYF.

The chain carries TRBV6-2 or TRBV6-3 and TRBJ1-5; 8 bases map to TRBD1. This CDR3 region has 15 residues. Germline-derived CDR1 and CDR2 are MNHEY and SVGEGT. The V segment lost 6 bases and the J segment 10 bases; nucleotides outside the gene matches: 14. The CDR3 loop is CASRPDRARPQPQHF. CDR3 in DNA: TGTGCCAGCAGGCCGGACAGGGCGAGGCCGCAACCCCAGCATTTT.

The chain recombines TRBV2 with TRBJ2-6; D remains ambiguous. The V end was cut by 6 bases, the J end by 0 bases, with 9 bases between. This CDR3 region has 15 residues. The germline V gene encodes CDR1 SNHLY and CDR2 FYNNEI. Here the CDR3 DNA reads TGTGCCAGCAGGGCCCAGCTCTCTGGGGCCAACGTCCTGACTTTC. Translation: CASRAQLSGANVLTF.

The chain employs TRBV6-5 and TRBJ1-2; D gene unclear. Germline CDR1 MNHEY, CDR2 SVGAGI. This CDR3 contains 13 residues. Trimming cost V 2 bases and J 0 bases, with 4 bases left between them. The CDR3 nucleotides read TGTGCCAGCAGTTACGGAGCTAACTATGGCTACACCTTC. The encoded protein is CASSYGANYGYTF.